This T cell receptor beta chain was sequenced during a study of blood T cell repertoires in COVID-19. Study background: The United States, Italy and Spain supplied acute and convalescent COVID-19 samples. The analysed material was cDNA or gDNA that came from T cells, B-cell-depleted T cells, or PBMCs.

Sequencing was performed with immunoSEQ multiplex PCR; in TCRdb, only in-frame clones are kept and a portion is missing. The sample has about 120,000 clones, 80% to 85% seen once; the top ten hold more than 3%. Trimming stripped 7 bases from V and 4 bases from J, with 11 bases between. The CDR3 sequence is 12 residues long. Germline assignment: CDR1 SGHAT and CDR2 FQNNGV. Sequenced input: peripheral blood. This rearrangement joins TRBV11-2 to TRBJ2-7; possible D gene TRBD1, 5 bases. The clonotype originates from a woman aged 45 to 65 with acute or convalescent COVID-19. CDR3 in DNA: TGTGCCAGCAACCAGGGTTCTTACGAGCAGTACTTC. Its protein product is CASNQGSYEQYF.